The present entry profiles one T cell receptor (beta chain) with its context. Using the 5' RACE reads, TCRdb records one entry per CDR3 protein without DNA. The sample has approximately 120,000 distinct CDR3 sequences. The length of the CDR3 is 17 residues. CDR1 and CDR2 from the germline V gene are KGHSH and LQKENI. This sample is part of a study of monozygotic twins with inflammatory bowel disease. The V and J genes are TRBV18 and TRBJ1-2; absent DNA, TCRdb's TRBD1 call cannot be checked. The sequence was obtained from a human donor with ulcerative colitis or Crohn's disease, or a healthy co-twin of an affected twin (not recorded which). The specimen was blood. The CDR3 is CASSPSHPAGGGYGYTF.